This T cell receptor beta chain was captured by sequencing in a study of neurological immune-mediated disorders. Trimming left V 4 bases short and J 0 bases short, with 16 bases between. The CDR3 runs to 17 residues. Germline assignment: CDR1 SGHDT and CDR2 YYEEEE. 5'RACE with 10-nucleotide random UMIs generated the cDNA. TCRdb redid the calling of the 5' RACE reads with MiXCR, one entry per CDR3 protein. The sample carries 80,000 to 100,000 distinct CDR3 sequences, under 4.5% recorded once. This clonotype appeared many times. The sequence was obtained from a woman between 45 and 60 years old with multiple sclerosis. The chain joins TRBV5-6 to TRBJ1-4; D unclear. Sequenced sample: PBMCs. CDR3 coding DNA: TGTGCCAGCAGCCGGAATCCAGAAACTCCAACTAATGAAAAACTGTTTTTT. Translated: CASSRNPETPTNEKLFF.